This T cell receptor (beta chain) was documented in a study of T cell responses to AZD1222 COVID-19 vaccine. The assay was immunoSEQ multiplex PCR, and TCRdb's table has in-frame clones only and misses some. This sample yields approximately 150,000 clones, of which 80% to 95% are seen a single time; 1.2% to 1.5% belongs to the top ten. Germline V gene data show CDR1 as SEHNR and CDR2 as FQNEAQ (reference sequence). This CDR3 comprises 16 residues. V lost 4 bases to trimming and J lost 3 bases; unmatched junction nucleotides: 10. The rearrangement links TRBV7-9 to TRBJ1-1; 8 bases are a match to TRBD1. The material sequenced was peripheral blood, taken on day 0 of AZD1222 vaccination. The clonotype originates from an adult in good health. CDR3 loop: CASSSGSGGIDTEAFF. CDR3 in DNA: TGTGCCAGCAGCTCCGGGTCAGGGGGCATTGACACTGAAGCTTTCTTT.